This T cell receptor beta chain was retrieved from a study of T-cell memory formation after mild COVID-19. Study in general: TCR clusters were largely donor specific.

TCRdb passed the 5' RACE reads through MiXCR, listing each CDR3 protein once. This table has about half a million distinct CDR3 sequences, approximately 18% appearing once. V lost 5 bases, J lost 0 bases, and 17 bases lay in between. Germline V CDR1 and CDR2: SGHNT, YENEEA. CDR3 length: 18 amino acids. The clonotype originates from an adult woman who had mild COVID-19 (a few samples of this study predate the infection). Cell type and time point are not known. The V call is TRBV11-3, the J call TRBJ2-6; D tentatively reads TRBD1 or TRBD2 (5 bases each). Source material: PBMCs or a T cell subset sorted from them (not recorded which). Here the CDR3 reads CASSPTSGPNSGANVLTF. In nucleotides, the CDR3 is TGTGCCAGCAGCCCGACTTCGGGACCTAACTCTGGGGCCAACGTCCTGACTTTC.